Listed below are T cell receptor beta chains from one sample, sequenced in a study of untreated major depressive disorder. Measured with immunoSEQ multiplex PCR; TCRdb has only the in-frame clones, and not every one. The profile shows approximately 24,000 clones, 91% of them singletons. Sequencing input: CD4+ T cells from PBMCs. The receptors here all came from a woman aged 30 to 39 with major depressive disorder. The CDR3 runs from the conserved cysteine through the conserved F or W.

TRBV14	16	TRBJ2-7	CASSQGLGYHSYEQYF
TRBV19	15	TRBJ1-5	CASKKTGANNQPQHF
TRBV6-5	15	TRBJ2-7	CASSYDRQILYEQYF
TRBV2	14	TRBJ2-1	CASSEQLAINEQFF
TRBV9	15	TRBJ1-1	CASSRDRGVTTEAFF
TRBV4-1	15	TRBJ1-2	CASSYPGRTNYGYTF
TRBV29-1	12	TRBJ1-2	CSAYGTEYGYTF
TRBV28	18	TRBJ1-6	CASSLFGRGASYNSPLHF
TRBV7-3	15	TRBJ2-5	CASSSQGLAEETQYF
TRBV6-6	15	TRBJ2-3	CASSPPGQSTDTQYF
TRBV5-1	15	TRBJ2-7	CASSRFVGSSYEQYF
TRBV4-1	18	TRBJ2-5	CASSQVGRSGGLQETQYF
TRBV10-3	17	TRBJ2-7	CAISEGNLAGVIYEQYF
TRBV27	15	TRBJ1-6	CASSTTGTGGSPLHF
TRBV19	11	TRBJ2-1	CAAFRSDEQFF
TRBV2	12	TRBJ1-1	CASSDGGTEAFF
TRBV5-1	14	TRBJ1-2	CASSLDRSLYGYTF
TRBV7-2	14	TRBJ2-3	CASSLGLARDTQYF
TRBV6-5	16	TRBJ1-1	CASSYLIPQMNTEAFF
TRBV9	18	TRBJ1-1	CASSVSGQGAIGDTEAFF
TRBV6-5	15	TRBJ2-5	CASSYWGQSQETQYF
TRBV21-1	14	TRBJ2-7	CASTRDRSSYEQYF
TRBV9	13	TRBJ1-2	CASSRDSPYGYTF
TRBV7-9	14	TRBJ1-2	CASSGRGHNYGYTF
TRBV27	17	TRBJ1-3	CASSIPPGQGSGNTIYF
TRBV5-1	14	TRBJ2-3	CASSLEVTLDTQYF
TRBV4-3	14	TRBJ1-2	CASSQVVGAGGYTF
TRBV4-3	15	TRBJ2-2	CASRTGTSNTGELFF
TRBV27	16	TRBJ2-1	CASSAKLAGVTNEQFF
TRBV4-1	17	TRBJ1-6	CASSLGPPRSYNSPLHF
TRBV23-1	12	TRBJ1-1	CASRRGTTEAFF
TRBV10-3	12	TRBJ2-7	CAISESSPQQYF
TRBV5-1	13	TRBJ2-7	CASSLLRDYEQYF
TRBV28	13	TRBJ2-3	CASSFLQPDTQYF
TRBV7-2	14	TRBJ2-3	CASGAALTTDTQYF
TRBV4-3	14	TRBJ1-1	CASSQDLDRGYAFF